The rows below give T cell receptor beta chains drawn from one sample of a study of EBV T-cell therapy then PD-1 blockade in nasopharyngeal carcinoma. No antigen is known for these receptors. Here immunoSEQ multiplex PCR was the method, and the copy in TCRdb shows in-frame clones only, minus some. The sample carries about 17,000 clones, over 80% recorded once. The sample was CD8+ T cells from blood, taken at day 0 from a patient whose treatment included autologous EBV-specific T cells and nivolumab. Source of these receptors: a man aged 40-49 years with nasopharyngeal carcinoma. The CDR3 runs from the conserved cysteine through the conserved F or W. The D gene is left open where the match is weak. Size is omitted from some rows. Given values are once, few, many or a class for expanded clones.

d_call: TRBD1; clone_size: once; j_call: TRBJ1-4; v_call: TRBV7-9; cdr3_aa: CASSLRQGTNEKLFF; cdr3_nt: TGTGCCAGCAGCTTGAGACAGGGAACTAATGAAAAACTGTTTTTT
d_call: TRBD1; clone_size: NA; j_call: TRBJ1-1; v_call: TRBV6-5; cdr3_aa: CASRGQGSDAFF; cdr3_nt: TGTGCCAGCAGAGGACAGGGTTCAGACGCTTTCTTT
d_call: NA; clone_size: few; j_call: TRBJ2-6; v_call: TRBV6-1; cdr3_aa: CASSEDSSGANVLTF; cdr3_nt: TGTGCCAGCAGTGAGGACAGCTCTGGGGCCAACGTCCTGACTTTC
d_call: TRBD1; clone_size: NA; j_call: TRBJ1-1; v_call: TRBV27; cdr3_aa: CASSDRTGGNTEAFF; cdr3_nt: TGTGCCAGCAGTGACAGGACAGGCGGGAACACTGAAGCTTTCTTT
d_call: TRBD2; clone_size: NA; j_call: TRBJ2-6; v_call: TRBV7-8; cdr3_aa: CASSTRTLAGAISGANVLTF; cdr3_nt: TGTGCCAGCAGCACGCGAACCCTAGCGGGGGCGATCTCTGGGGCCAACGTCCTGACTTTC
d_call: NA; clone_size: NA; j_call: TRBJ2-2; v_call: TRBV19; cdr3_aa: CASSSPGRDTGELFF; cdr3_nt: TGTGCCAGTAGTTCGCCCGGCCGGGACACCGGGGAGCTGTTTTTT
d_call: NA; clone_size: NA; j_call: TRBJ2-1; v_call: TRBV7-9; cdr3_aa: CASTKPTGPSLNEQFF; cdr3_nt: TGTGCCAGCACCAAACCGACCGGGCCCAGCCTTAATGAGCAGTTCTTC
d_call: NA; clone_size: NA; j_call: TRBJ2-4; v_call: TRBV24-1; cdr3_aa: CATSETDSGNIQYF; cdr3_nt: TGTGCCACCAGTGAAACGGACAGTGGAAACATTCAGTACTTC
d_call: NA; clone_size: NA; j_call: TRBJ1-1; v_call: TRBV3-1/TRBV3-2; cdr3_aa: CASSETAGLNTEAFF; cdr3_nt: TGTGCCAGCAGCGAGACGGCAGGTTTGAACACTGAAGCTTTCTTT
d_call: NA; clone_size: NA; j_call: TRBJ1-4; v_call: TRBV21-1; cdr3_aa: CASSKGTGGGEKLSF; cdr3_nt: TGTGCCAGCAGCAAAGGAACAGGGGGCGGTGAAAAACTGTCTTTT
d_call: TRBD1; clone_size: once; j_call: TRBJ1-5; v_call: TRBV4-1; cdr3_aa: CASSPGQGGVSNQPQHF; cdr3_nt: TGCGCCAGCAGTCCGGGACAGGGAGGAGTGAGCAATCAGCCCCAGCATTTT
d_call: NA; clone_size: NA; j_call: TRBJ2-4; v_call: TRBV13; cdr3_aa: CASREGLAKNIQYF; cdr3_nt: TGTGCCAGCAGGGAGGGCCTAGCCAAAAACATTCAGTACTTC
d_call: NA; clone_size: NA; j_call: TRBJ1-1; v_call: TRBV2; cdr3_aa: CASSEPSDTEAFF; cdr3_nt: TGTGCCAGCAGTGAACCTTCGGACACTGAAGCTTTCTTT
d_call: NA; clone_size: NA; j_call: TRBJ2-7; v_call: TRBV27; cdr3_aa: CASSLGSEQYF; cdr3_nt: TGTGCCAGCAGCTTAGGTTCCGAGCAGTACTTC
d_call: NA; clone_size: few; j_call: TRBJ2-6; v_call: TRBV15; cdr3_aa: CATSQDSSGANVLTF; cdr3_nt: TGTGCCACCAGCCAGGACAGTTCTGGGGCCAACGTCCTGACTTTC
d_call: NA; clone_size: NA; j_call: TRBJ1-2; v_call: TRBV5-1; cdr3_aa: CASSLDPSGAGYTF; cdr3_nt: TGCGCCAGCAGCTTGGATCCTTCGGGGGCTGGCTACACCTTC
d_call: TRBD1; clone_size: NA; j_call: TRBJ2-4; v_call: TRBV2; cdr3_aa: CASSPTGDWSKNIQYF; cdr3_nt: TGTGCCAGCAGCCCTACAGGGGATTGGAGCAAAAACATTCAGTACTTC
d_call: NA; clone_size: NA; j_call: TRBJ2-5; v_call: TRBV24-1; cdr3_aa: CATSDLGQDQETQYF; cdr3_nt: TGTGCCACCAGTGATTTGGGGCAGGACCAAGAGACCCAGTACTTC
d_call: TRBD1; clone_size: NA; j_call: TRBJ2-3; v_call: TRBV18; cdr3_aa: CASSLGTVSTDTQYF; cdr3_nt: TGTGCCAGCTCACTTGGGACAGTCAGCACAGATACGCAGTATTTT
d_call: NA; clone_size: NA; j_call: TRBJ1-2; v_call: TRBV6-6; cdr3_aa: CASTNDPVYNYGYTF; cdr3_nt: TGTGCCAGCACTAACGACCCCGTTTACAACTATGGCTACACCTTC
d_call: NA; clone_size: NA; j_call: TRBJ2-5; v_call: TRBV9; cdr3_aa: CASSVGGPRETQYF; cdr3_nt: TGTGCCAGCAGCGTAGGGGGACCCAGGGAGACCCAGTACTTC